This T cell receptor (beta chain) was sequenced during a study of shared clonotypes between healthy human individuals. Study outcomes and limitations: Researchers sampled only blood; tissue repertoires likely differ. The genetic and exposure-history diversity represented was limited by few donors.

Those who donated were healthy HIV-negative adults, with no recent acute infections or vaccinations reported. Turning to this clone: Antigen: not known.

Using immunoSEQ multiplex PCR, the repertoire was profiled, and TCRdb retains in-frame clones only, with some absent. The repertoire holds more than 400,000 clones, with around 85% as singletons. This receptor was taken from a woman aged 40 to 50 in good health. Some clones in this sample may be carry-over from other donors' samples. Specimen: PBMCs.

The DNA of the CDR3 is TGTGCCAGCAGTTACTCTTCCGGGGGGGGAGCTTTCTTT. The encoded protein is CASSYSSGGGAFF. The chain combines TRBV6-5 with TRBJ1-1; D may be TRBD1 (5 bases). CDR3 length: 13 amino acids. Trimming removed 0 bases from V and 10 bases from J, with 12 bases in between. The germline gives CDR1 MNHEY, CDR2 SVGAGI.